This paragraph reports one T cell receptor beta chain. V gave up 4 bases and J gave up 2 bases, with 11 bases separating them. The germline V gene has CDR1 SGHNT and CDR2 YENEEA. This CDR3 is 15 amino acids long. These data come from a study of blood T cell repertoires in COVID-19. Study overall: Samples representing acute and convalescent COVID-19 were sourced from the United States, Italy and Spain. PBMCs, B-cell-depleted T cells, or T cells provided the cDNA or gDNA that made up the material.

Original handling: For nucleated cells, counts were estimated from reference gene primer amplification. The assay was immunoSEQ multiplex PCR, and TCRdb's table has in-frame clones only and misses some. V and J calls plus clone size are reproduced from that table; the DNA served to infer D and trimming. The sample yields about 57,000 clones, 75% to 95% seen once. This receptor was identified in a man aged 55 to 70 with acute or convalescent COVID-19. The chain employs TRBV11-3 and TRBJ2-2; weak D call: TRBD2 (6 bases). Sequences were obtained from peripheral blood. In nucleotides, the CDR3 is TGTGCCAGCAGCTCAATGGGAGGAAACACCGGGGAGCTGTTTTTT. Its protein is CASSSMGGNTGELFF.